The 10 T cell receptor beta chains listed next were all sequenced from one sample in a study of a mutant IDH1 vaccine in newly diagnosed glioma. Time point specified: week 5, during vaccination. The investigators gave 300 ug of mutant IDH1 20-mer peptide in each vaccine dose, together with topical imiquimod. Clones were sequenced by immunoSEQ multiplex PCR, and TCRdb holds only the in-frame ones, with some missing. This repertoire shows tens of thousands of clones, about 80% found once; its top ten account for 24%. No antigens are known for them. Sequencing was performed on PBMCs, taken from a glioma patient whose treatment included an IDH1 peptide vaccine. The receptors were sampled from a man younger than 45 with glioma.

The chain joins TRBV5-1 to TRBJ2-7; 10 bases are shared with TRBD1. Unmatched junction bases numbered 7, after V lost 0 bases and J lost 7 bases. The CDR3 spans 15 residues. CDR1 is SGHRS and CDR2 is YFSETQ in the germline V gene. The CDR3 region has the DNA TGCGCCAGCAGCTTGGAGGGACAGGGGCCACAGGAGCAGTACTTC. Protein: CASSLEGQGPQEQYF. Full variable domain (remainder filled in from reference TRBV5-1 and TRBJ2-7): KAGVTQTPRYLIKTRGQQVTLSCSPISGHRSVSWYQQTPGQGLQFLFEYFSETQRNKGNFPGRFSGRQFSNSRSEMNVSTLELGDSALYLCASSLEGQGPQEQYFGPGTRLTVT.

This clone has only one observation. V gene TRBV19 combines with J gene TRBJ2-1, with TRBD2 identical over 12 bases. V shed 7 bases, J shed 7 bases, and the junction held 11 bases outside the gene matches. CDR1 LNHDA and CDR2 SQIVND come from the germline V gene (reference sequence). The CDR3 spans 16 residues. The CDR3 coding sequence is TGTGCCAGTACCCTGGGACGACTAGCGGGGGTTAATGAGCAGTTCTTC. Protein: CASTLGRLAGVNEQFF.

The chain recombines TRBV4-1 with TRBJ2-2; D might be TRBD1 (5 bases). Germline CDR1 is MGHRA and CDR2 is YSYEKL. Between the trimmed V and J ends, which lost 1 base and 4 bases, there was a span of 13 bases. The CDR3 covers 16 residues. The CDR3 bases are TGCGCCAGCAGCCAAGGAAGTCAGGGCGGCACCGGGGAGCTGTTTTTT. This codes for CASSQGSQGGTGELFF.

The gene calls are TRBV28 and TRBJ1-4; 7 positions agree with TRBD1. V shed 8 bases, J shed 3 bases, and the junction held 9 bases outside the gene matches. The germline V gene has CDR1 MDHEN and CDR2 SYDVKM. The CDR3 runs 15 residues. The CDR3 spells CASALYRGSNEKLFF. CDR3 DNA: TGTGCCAGCGCATTATACAGGGGATCTAATGAAAAACTGTTTTTT. The full variable domain, its missing parts supplied by reference TRBV28 and TRBJ1-4, is DVKVTQSSRYLVKRTGEKVFLECVQDMDHENMFWYRQDPGLGLRLIYFSYDVKMKEKGDIPEGYSVSREKKERFSLILESASTNQTSMYLCASALYRGSNEKLFFGSGTQLSVL.

This clone was recorded a few times. This chain connects TRBV4-3 to TRBJ2-1; 13 bases match TRBD2. The CDR3 has 15 amino acids. Germline trimming cut 5 bases from V and 6 bases from J; bases unmatched to any gene: 4. Per the germline V gene, CDR1 is LGHNA and CDR2 is YSLEER. The CDR3 DNA sequence: TGCGCCAGCAGCGATGGGACTAGCGGGGTCAATGAGCAGTTCTTC. Protein product: CASSDGTSGVNEQFF.

The rearrangement joins TRBV4-3 to TRBJ1-6, with TRBD1 as a possible D gene (5 bases). The CDR3 sequence is 14 residues long. V dropped 0 bases and J dropped 10 bases, with 10 bases sitting between them. Germline V CDR1 and CDR2: LGHNA, YSLEER. The CDR3, as DNA: TGCGCCAGCAGCCAAGAGCTGAGGGGATCACCCCTCCACTTT. Encoded protein: CASSQELRGSPLHF.

The chain joins TRBV19 to TRBJ2-3, with TRBD1 identical over 11 bases. CDR1 and CDR2 from the germline V gene are LNHDA and SQIVND (reference sequence). With V trimmed by 6 bases and J by 4 bases, 6 bases remained unmatched. The CDR3 sequence is 15 residues long. CDR3 sequence: CASSRTGGWADTQYF. CDR3 nucleotide sequence: TGTGCCAGTAGCCGGACAGGGGGCTGGGCAGATACGCAGTATTTT.

This clone was detected once. The V call is TRBV28, the J call TRBJ2-5; possible D gene TRBD1, 6 bases. V lost 6 bases and J lost 2, with 16 bases in between. Germline CDR1 is MDHEN and CDR2 is SYDVKM. The CDR3 runs 15 residues. CDR3 nucleotides: TGTGCCAGCAGCCCATTACGGACAGCTCAAGAGACCCAGTACTTC. Translated, it gives CASSPLRTAQETQYF. The whole variable domain, remainder taken from reference TRBV28 and TRBJ2-5, is DVKVTQSSRYLVKRTGEKVFLECVQDMDHENMFWYRQDPGLGLRLIYFSYDVKMKEKGDIPEGYSVSREKKERFSLILESASTNQTSMYLCASSPLRTAQETQYFGPGTRLLVL.

The chain employs TRBV4-2 and TRBJ2-5, with D perhaps TRBD2 (6 bases). V was pared by 0 bases and J by 3 bases, with 17 bases between. The CDR3 length is 17 residues. The germline V gene encodes CDR1 LGHNA and CDR2 YNFKEQ. CDR3 residues: CASSQEFRASEKETQYF. The CDR3 DNA is TGTGCCAGCAGCCAAGAATTTAGGGCTAGCGAGAAAGAGACCCAGTACTTC.

In nucleotides, the CDR3 is TGTGCCAGCAGCGTAGAGGGGAACACTGAAGCTTTCTTT. It codes for CASSVEGNTEAFF. This chain links TRBV9 with TRBJ1-1; D gene uncertain. The CDR3 length is 13 residues. Per the germline V gene, CDR1 is SGDLS and CDR2 is YYNGEE. V lost 0 bases and J 1 base, leaving 4 bases between the germline ends.